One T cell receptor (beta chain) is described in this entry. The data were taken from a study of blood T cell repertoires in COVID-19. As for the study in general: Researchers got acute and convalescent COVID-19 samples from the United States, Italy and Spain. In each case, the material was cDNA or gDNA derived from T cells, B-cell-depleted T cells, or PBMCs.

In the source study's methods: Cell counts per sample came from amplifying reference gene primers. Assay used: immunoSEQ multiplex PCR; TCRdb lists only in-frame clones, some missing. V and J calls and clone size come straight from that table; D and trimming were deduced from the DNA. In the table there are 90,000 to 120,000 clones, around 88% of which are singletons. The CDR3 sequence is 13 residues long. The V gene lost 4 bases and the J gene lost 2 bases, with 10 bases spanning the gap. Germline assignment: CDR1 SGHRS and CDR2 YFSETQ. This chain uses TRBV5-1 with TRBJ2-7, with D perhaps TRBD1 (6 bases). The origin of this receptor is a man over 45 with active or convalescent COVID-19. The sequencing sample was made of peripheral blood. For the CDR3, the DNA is TGCGCCAGCAGCCCGGACAGCCCCTACGAGCAGTACTTC. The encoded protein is CASSPDSPYEQYF.